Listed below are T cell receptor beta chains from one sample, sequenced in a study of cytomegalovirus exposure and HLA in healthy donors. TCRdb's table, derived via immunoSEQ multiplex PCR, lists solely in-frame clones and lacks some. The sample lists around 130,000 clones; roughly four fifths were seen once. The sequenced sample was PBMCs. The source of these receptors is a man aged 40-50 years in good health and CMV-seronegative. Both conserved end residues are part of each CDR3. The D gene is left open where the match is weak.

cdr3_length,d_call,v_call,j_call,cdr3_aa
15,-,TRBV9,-,CASSAGGQTSYEQYF
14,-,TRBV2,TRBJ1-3,CASLVGGPGNTIYF
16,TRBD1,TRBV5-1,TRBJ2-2,CASSGDRGSGTGELFF
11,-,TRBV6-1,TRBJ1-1,CASGLRVGAFF
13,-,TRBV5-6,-,CASSFGTSYEQYF
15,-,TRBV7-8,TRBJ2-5,CASSLEIRLEETQYF
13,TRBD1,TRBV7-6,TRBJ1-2,CASSSGQNYGYTF
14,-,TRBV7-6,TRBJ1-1,CASSPREGVSQAFF
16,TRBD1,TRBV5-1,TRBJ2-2,CASSLSRGQGTGELFF
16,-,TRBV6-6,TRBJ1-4,CASLSRSGRVAEKLFF
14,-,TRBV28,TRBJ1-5,CASIRENSNQPQHF
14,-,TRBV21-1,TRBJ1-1,CASSKGQLNTEAFF
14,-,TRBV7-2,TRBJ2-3,CASSLGPGIDTQYF
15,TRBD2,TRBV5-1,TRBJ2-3,CASSRGTSGGDTQYF
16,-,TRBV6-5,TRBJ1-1,CASSYSNRAQLAEAFF
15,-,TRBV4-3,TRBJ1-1,CASRNGVAGATEAFF
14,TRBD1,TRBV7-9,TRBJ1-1,CASSFDRGGTEAFF
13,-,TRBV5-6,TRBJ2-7,CASSPSSFREQYF
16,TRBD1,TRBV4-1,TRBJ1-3,CASSQLFGTAGNTIYF
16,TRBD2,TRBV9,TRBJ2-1,CASSVGTSGVYNEQFF
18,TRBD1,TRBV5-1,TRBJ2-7,CASSLARVAGTGEREQYF
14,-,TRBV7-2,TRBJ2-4,CASSPRTGGSSQYF
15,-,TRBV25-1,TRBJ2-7,CASSASGQGHGEQYF
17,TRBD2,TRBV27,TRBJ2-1,CASSLKGTSGRRGEQFF
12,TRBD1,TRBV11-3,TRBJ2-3,CASSLQGNTQYF
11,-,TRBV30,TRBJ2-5,CAWSDRETQYF
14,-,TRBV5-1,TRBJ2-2,CASSLGGGPGELFF
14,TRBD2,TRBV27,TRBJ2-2,CASKPSGETGELFF
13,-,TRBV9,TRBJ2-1,CASSDRAYNEQFF
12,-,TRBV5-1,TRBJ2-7,CASSLILGEQYF
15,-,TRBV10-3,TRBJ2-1,CAPISLNCSYNEQFF
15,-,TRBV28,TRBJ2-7,CASSAGQLRGGEQYF